Listed below are T cell receptor beta chains from one sample, sequenced in a study of T-cell reconstitution after alpha-beta-depleted transplantation in children. From the PCR reads, TCRdb called clonotypes with MiXCR, one entry per CDR3 protein. This table holds some 200,000 distinct CDR3 sequences, 5% to 7.5% found once. Here the sequenced sample was PBMCs, taken before TCRalphabeta/CD19-depleted stem cell transplant. The receptors originated from a girl less than two years old with combined immunodeficiency, due to receive a stem cell transplant. CDR3s include the opening cysteine and the closing phenylalanine or tryptophan. The D gene is left open where the match is weak. A row's size may be missing; if present it is once, few, many or a size class.

len: 15; v_gene: TRBV7-2; d_gene: TRBD1; j_gene: TRBJ2-6; abundance: many; CDR3nt: TGTGCCAGCAGCTTCTCGGGACAGGGGGTCAACGTCCTGACTTTC; CDR3aa: CASSFSGQGVNVLTF
len: 14; v_gene: TRBV12-3/TRBV12-4; d_gene: -; j_gene: TRBJ2-1; abundance: many; CDR3nt: TGTGCCAGCAGTGTTGTTAGCTCCTACAATGAGCAGTTCTTC; CDR3aa: CASSVVSSYNEQFF
len: 15; v_gene: TRBV18; d_gene: -; j_gene: TRBJ2-7; abundance: many; CDR3nt: TGTGCCAGCTCCCCCCGGGACACTAGCTCCTACGAGCAGTACTTC; CDR3aa: CASSPRDTSSYEQYF
len: 13; v_gene: TRBV24-1; d_gene: -; j_gene: TRBJ2-1; abundance: many; CDR3nt: TGTGCCACCAGTGAACAACGGGGAAATGAGCAGTTCTTC; CDR3aa: CATSEQRGNEQFF
len: 14; v_gene: TRBV7-6; d_gene: -; j_gene: TRBJ1-1; abundance: many; CDR3nt: TGTGCCAGCAGCGCCGACCCAGGGGACACTGAAGCTTTCTTT; CDR3aa: CASSADPGDTEAFF
len: 16; v_gene: TRBV5-1; d_gene: -; j_gene: TRBJ2-7; abundance: many; CDR3nt: TGCGCCAGCAGCTTGGAGACGGGCATCGGTTCCTACGAGCAGTACTTC; CDR3aa: CASSLETGIGSYEQYF
len: 15; v_gene: TRBV7-8; d_gene: TRBD2; j_gene: TRBJ2-1; abundance: many; CDR3nt: TGTGCCAGCAGTCGAGAGCCGGGGGGAAACAATGAGCAGTTCTTC; CDR3aa: CASSREPGGNNEQFF
len: 13; v_gene: TRBV24-1; d_gene: -; j_gene: TRBJ2-1; abundance: many; CDR3nt: TGTGCCACCAGTAGTCTAGGGGGGTATGAGCAGTTCTTC; CDR3aa: CATSSLGGYEQFF
len: 14; v_gene: TRBV7-9; d_gene: TRBD2; j_gene: TRBJ2-3; abundance: many; CDR3nt: TGTGCCAGCAGCCCCGTGAGCGGGGGTCTTACGCAGTATTTT; CDR3aa: CASSPVSGGLTQYF
len: 16; v_gene: TRBV7-9; d_gene: -; j_gene: TRBJ2-7; abundance: many; CDR3nt: TGTGCCAGCAGCTTATCGGGATCTCCCACGTACTACGAGCAGTACTTC; CDR3aa: CASSLSGSPTYYEQYF
len: 16; v_gene: TRBV7-9; d_gene: -; j_gene: TRBJ1-4; abundance: many; CDR3nt: TGTGCCAGCAGCTCGCGGACAGTAACTTTTAATGAAAAACTGTTTTTT; CDR3aa: CASSSRTVTFNEKLFF
len: 15; v_gene: TRBV7-9; d_gene: TRBD2; j_gene: TRBJ2-5; abundance: many; CDR3nt: TGTGCCAGCAGACCCCCGGGACTAGCGAAAGAGACCCAGTACTTC; CDR3aa: CASRPPGLAKETQYF
len: 15; v_gene: TRBV12-3/TRBV12-4; d_gene: -; j_gene: TRBJ1-5; abundance: many; CDR3nt: TGTGCCAGCAGTTTGTTCGGAGAAAGCAATCAGCCCCAGCATTTT; CDR3aa: CASSLFGESNQPQHF
len: 12; v_gene: TRBV20-1; d_gene: -; j_gene: TRBJ1-3; abundance: -; CDR3nt: TGCAGTGCTAGGCCCCCCGGAAACACCATATATTTT; CDR3aa: CSARPPGNTIYF
len: 18; v_gene: TRBV12-5; d_gene: TRBD2; j_gene: TRBJ2-5; abundance: few; CDR3nt: TGTGCTAGTGGTTTGTCACGTAGGAGCGGGAGGTACCAAGAGACCCAGTACTTC; CDR3aa: CASGLSRRSGRYQETQYF
len: 16; v_gene: TRBV5-1; d_gene: -; j_gene: TRBJ2-7; abundance: many; CDR3nt: TGCGCCAGCAGCTTGGGCCGGCTTCCGGGCATCTACGAGCAGTACTTC; CDR3aa: CASSLGRLPGIYEQYF
len: 12; v_gene: TRBV15; d_gene: -; j_gene: TRBJ2-7; abundance: many; CDR3nt: TGTGCCACCAGCTCCAGCGGTTACGAGCAGTACTTC; CDR3aa: CATSSSGYEQYF
len: 14; v_gene: TRBV5-1; d_gene: TRBD1; j_gene: TRBJ2-7; abundance: many; CDR3nt: TGCGCCAGCACTTCAGGACAGGGGGCCGACGAGCAGTACTTC; CDR3aa: CASTSGQGADEQYF
len: 18; v_gene: TRBV12-3/TRBV12-4; d_gene: TRBD2; j_gene: TRBJ2-1; abundance: -; CDR3nt: TGTGCCAGCAGTTTTCGGTGGGGCGGGGGGGCCTTACAGTGCGAGCAGTTCTTC; CDR3aa: CASSFRWGGGALQCEQFF
len: 13; v_gene: TRBV4-1; d_gene: -; j_gene: TRBJ1-1; abundance: many; CDR3nt: TGCGCCAGCAGCCAAGATCAGGGTCTTGAAGCTTTCTTT; CDR3aa: CASSQDQGLEAFF
len: 19; v_gene: TRBV11-1; d_gene: -; j_gene: TRBJ1-5; abundance: few; CDR3nt: TGTGCCAGCAGCTCTCTTCGTCAGGGCGAGGGTACAGGCAATCAGCCCCAGCATTTT; CDR3aa: CASSSLRQGEGTGNQPQHF
len: 15; v_gene: TRBV7-3; d_gene: -; j_gene: TRBJ2-3; abundance: many; CDR3nt: TGTGCCAGCAGCCTCATCGAGGCTCCAACAGATACGCAGTATTTT; CDR3aa: CASSLIEAPTDTQYF
len: 16; v_gene: TRBV6-5; d_gene: TRBD1; j_gene: TRBJ2-1; abundance: -; CDR3nt: TGTGCCAGCAGTTATTCGGGACAGTACTCCTACAATGAGCAGTTCTTC; CDR3aa: CASSYSGQYSYNEQFF
len: 15; v_gene: TRBV5-1; d_gene: -; j_gene: TRBJ2-1; abundance: many; CDR3nt: TGCGCCAGCAGCCGGACTGAAAGCTCCTACAATGAGCAGTTCTTC; CDR3aa: CASSRTESSYNEQFF